Below, 27 T cell receptor beta chains from the same sample are listed, as sequenced in a study of T cells after yellow fever vaccination. TCRdb re-analysed the 5' RACE reads in MiXCR, keeping a single row per CDR3 protein. This table holds about 85,000 distinct CDR3 sequences, about 14% found once. The sample consisted of CD8+ T cells not binding an NS4B(214-222) dextramer, sorted from PBMCs, taken approximately 22 days after the first yellow fever vaccination. The receptors shown here come from a man between 18 and 35 years old who received the YFV17D yellow fever vaccine.

This clonotype appeared a few times. This chain joins TRBV11-2 and TRBJ2-1, with D hard to call. The CDR3 loop spans 12 amino acids. Germline V gene data show CDR1 as SGHAT and CDR2 as FQNNGV. V was shortened by 8 bases and J by 3 bases, with 8 bases between the two germline ends. CDR3 protein: CASSGIYNEQFF. CDR3 coding DNA: TGTGCCAGCTCTGGGATCTACAATGAGCAGTTCTTC.

The chain carries TRBV7-6 and TRBJ2-5, with a possible D match to TRBD2 (5 bases). Germline-derived CDR1 and CDR2 are SGHVS and FNYEAQ. V lost 5 bases and J lost 1, with 14 bases in between. The CDR3 contains 15 residues. CDR3 loop: CASSQKDSPQETQYF. The CDR3, as DNA: TGTGCCAGCAGCCAAAAGGACTCCCCCCAAGAGACCCAGTACTTC.

The CDR3 loop is CASTQANTGELFF. In DNA form, the CDR3 reads TGTGCCAGCACTCAGGCGAACACCGGGGAGCTGTTTTTT. The rearrangement links TRBV12-3 or TRBV12-4 to TRBJ2-2; D is uncertain. V lost 7 bases, J lost 0 bases, and 6 bases lay in between. The CDR3 covers 13 residues.

In its sample, this clonotype was seen a few times. This chain uses TRBV6-2 or TRBV6-3 with TRBJ2-2; tentative D call: TRBD2 (5 bases). V dropped 6 bases and J dropped 1 base, with 9 bases sitting between them. CDR3 length: 14 amino acids. The germline gives CDR1 MNHEY, CDR2 SVGEGT. CDR3 sequence: CASSRTVNTGELFF. DNA of the CDR3: TGTGCCAGCAGCCGGACTGTGAACACCGGGGAGCTGTTTTTT.

This clonotype has at least ten counts. The chain combines TRBV6-4 with TRBJ2-3; D is perhaps TRBD2 (6 bases). This CDR3 has 15 amino acids. Germline CDR1 and CDR2: MRHNA and SNTAGT. V lost 0 bases, J lost 2 bases, and 9 bases lay in between. The CDR3 nucleotides are TGTGCCAGCAGTGACTCGTCTAGCGCCACAGATACGCAGTATTTT. Its protein product is CASSDSSSATDTQYF.

This clonotype was recorded many times. The chain couples TRBV29-1 to TRBJ2-1, with a tentative D call TRBD1 (5 bases). V was clipped by 7 bases and J by 4 bases, with 11 bases between them. Germline V gene data show CDR1 as SQVTM and CDR2 as ANQGSEA. The CDR3 runs 12 residues. This CDR3 is CSAAPGYNEQFF. CDR3 nucleotides: TGCAGCGCCGCGCCAGGGTACAATGAGCAGTTCTTC.

The CDR3 coding sequence is TGTGCCAGCAGTCAGTCCTACAATGAGCAGTTCTTC. This codes for CASSQSYNEQFF. This rearrangement joins TRBV25-1 to TRBJ2-1; D uncertain. Germline CDR1 reads MGHDK; CDR2 reads SYGVNS. The V end lost 5 bases, the J end lost 1 base, and 3 bases lay between the germline ends. The CDR3 covers 12 residues.

V gene TRBV12-3 or TRBV12-4 combines with J gene TRBJ2-3; possibly TRBD1 for D (6 bases). This CDR3 has 15 residues. Trimming cost V 8 bases and J 2 bases, with 17 bases left between them. The CDR3 reads CASQFSGALTDTQYF. For the CDR3, the DNA is TGTGCCAGCCAGTTCTCAGGGGCCCTCACAGATACGCAGTATTTT.

This clonotype was picked up a small number of times. The chain carries TRBV7-3 and TRBJ2-2; 9 positions agree with TRBD2. The CDR3 contains 15 residues. Germline values: CDR1 SGHTA, CDR2 FQGTGA. Germline trimming cut 0 bases from V and 5 bases from J; bases unmatched to any gene: 1. CDR3 residues: CASSLTAGGTGELFF. The CDR3 DNA sequence: TGTGCCAGCAGCTTAACTGCGGGGGGGACCGGGGAGCTGTTTTTT.

The chain couples TRBV5-1 to TRBJ1-4; possible D gene TRBD1, 6 bases. The CDR3 spans 18 residues. CDR1 SGHRS and CDR2 YFSETQ come from the germline V gene. V was pared by 4 bases and J by 5 bases, with 24 bases between. CDR3 nucleotide sequence: TGCGCCAGCAGCAATAGGGTCCTGAGAGGGGGAATCAATGAAAAACTGTTTTTT. Translated: CASSNRVLRGGINEKLFF.

The chain combines TRBV5-6 with TRBJ2-3, with 8 nucleotides matching TRBD2. The CDR3 extends over 17 amino acids. V gave up 3 bases and J gave up 3 bases; unmatched junction bases: 12. CDR1 is SGHDT, CDR2 YYEEEE, per germline. For the CDR3, the DNA is TGTGCCAGCAGCTCGGTCAACCGCGGGGGGTTTACAGATACGCAGTATTTT. Translated, it gives CASSSVNRGGFTDTQYF.

V and J are TRBV6-1 and TRBJ2-5, with TRBD2 matching over 13 bases. V dropped 6 bases and J dropped 3; count of bases not matched to a gene: 7. This CDR3 is built from 16 residues. From germline, CDR1 is MNHNS and CDR2 SASEGT. The CDR3, as DNA: TGTGCCAGCAGGAACCCCGGACTAGCGGGGGAAGAGACCCAGTACTTC. Protein sequence: CASRNPGLAGEETQYF.

The chain links TRBV19 to TRBJ1-5; perhaps TRBD1 as D (6 bases). The CDR3 has 15 amino acids. Trimming pared 4 bases from V and 4 bases from J, leaving 14 bases between. Germline V lookup: CDR1 LNHDA, CDR2 SQIVND (reference sequence). CDR3 in DNA: TGTGCCAGTAGTAAACTTCACAGGGATAATCAGCCCCAGCATTTT. This encodes CASSKLHRDNQPQHF. Drawing the rest from reference TRBV19 and TRBJ1-5, the complete variable domain is DGGITQSPKYLFRKEGQNVTLSCEQNLNHDAMYWYRQDPGQGLRLIYYSQIVNDFQKGDIAEGYSVSREKKESFPLTVTSAQKNPTAFYLCASSKLHRDNQPQHFGDGTRLSIL.

At least ten counts were recorded for this clonotype. V gene TRBV7-2 combines with J gene TRBJ1-1; D unresolved. The CDR3 sequence is 13 residues long. Trimming took 3 bases from V and 1 from J, leaving 6 bases between them. Germline values: CDR1 SGHTA, CDR2 FQGNSA. The CDR3 nucleotides are TGTGCCAGCAGCTTGGGCCGGAACACTGAAGCTTTCTTT. Encoded protein: CASSLGRNTEAFF.

This chain uses TRBV12-3 or TRBV12-4 with TRBJ2-1; D is possibly TRBD1 (6 bases). V was pared by 1 base and J by 4 bases, with 11 bases between. This CDR3 is 15 amino acids long. The CDR3: CASSLGRGTYNEQFF. The DNA of the CDR3 is TGTGCCAGCAGTTTAGGCAGGGGAACGTACAATGAGCAGTTCTTC.

This clonotype has only a few counts. J is TRBJ2-5 and V is TRBV12-3 or TRBV12-4, with D uncertain. The ends were cut back, 5 bases at V and 4 bases at J, with 5 bases in the middle. The CDR3 covers 11 residues. CDR3 nucleotide sequence: TGTGCCAGCAGTAGTCTAGAGACCCAGTACTTC. This translates into CASSSLETQYF.

This clonotype has only a few counts. The CDR3 nucleotides read TGTGCCAGCAGTCACGCGCGAGCGGGGGGCCTTAAGACCCAGTACTTC. Protein sequence: CASSHARAGGLKTQYF. The V gene is TRBV3-1, the J gene TRBJ2-5; 9 bases align to TRBD2. V lost 6 bases, J lost 6 bases, and 14 bases stayed unmatched. The germline V gene has CDR1 LGHDT and CDR2 YNNKEL (reference sequence). The CDR3 contains 16 residues.

The V and J genes are TRBV20-1 and TRBJ2-7; D remains ambiguous. The V end was cut by 0 bases, the J end by 2 bases, with 17 bases between. Germline V gives CDR1 DFQATT, CDR2 SNEGSKA (reference sequence). The length of the CDR3 is 16 residues. CDR3 loop: CSARDFIRDGTYEQYF. In DNA, the CDR3 is TGCAGTGCTAGAGATTTCATAAGAGACGGAACCTACGAGCAGTACTTC.

V usage is TRBV19 and J usage is TRBJ2-1; a possible D gene is TRBD1 (6 bases). Germline-derived CDR1 and CDR2 are LNHDA and SQIVND (reference sequence). The CDR3 spans 15 residues. With 2 bases removed from V and 2 bases from J, the gap between germline ends came to 10 bases. CDR3 sequence: CASSIIQGPYNEQFF. In DNA, the CDR3 is TGTGCCAGTAGTATAATACAGGGCCCCTACAATGAGCAGTTCTTC.

V usage is TRBV10-2 and J usage is TRBJ2-3; D gene ambiguous. The CDR3 runs to 11 residues. The V end lost 0 bases, the J end lost 7 bases, and 2 bases lay between the germline ends. Germline-derived CDR1 and CDR2 are WSHSY and SAAADI. The CDR3 nucleotides are TGCGCCAGCAGTGAGTCTTATACGCAGTATTTT. Amino acid sequence: CASSESYTQYF.

This clonotype is deemed medium-sized (0.01 to 0.1%). The chain combines TRBV12-3 or TRBV12-4 with TRBJ1-2; 7 positions agree with TRBD1. V was pared by 3 bases and J by 2 bases, with 3 bases of the junction left unmatched. The CDR3 spans 14 residues. The CDR3 coding sequence is TGTGCCAGCAGTTTGACAGGGTGGAACTATGGCTACACCTTC. It specifies CASSLTGWNYGYTF.

This chain uses TRBV12-3 or TRBV12-4 with TRBJ1-2, with 8 positions matching TRBD1. V shed 5 bases, J shed 4 bases, and the junction held 3 bases outside the gene matches. The CDR3 extends over 13 amino acids. The CDR3 region has the DNA TGTGCCAGCAGTCCCACAGGGGGCTATGGCTACACCTTC. Its translation: CASSPTGGYGYTF.

This chain joins TRBV6-4 and TRBJ2-7, with D perhaps matching TRBD1 (6 bases). Germline V CDR1 and CDR2: MRHNA, SNTAGT. CDR3 length: 13 residues. V lost 6 bases and J 3 bases, leaving 12 bases between the germline ends. The CDR3 loop reads CASRDRPDYEQYV. In nucleotides, the CDR3 is TGTGCCAGCAGAGACAGGCCGGACTACGAGCAGTACGTC.

In its sample, this clonotype was seen a few times. The gene calls are TRBV20-1 and TRBJ2-7; D is perhaps TRBD1 (5 bases). CDR3 length: 14 residues. Germline CDR1 is DFQATT and CDR2 is SNEGSKA (reference sequence). Trimming took 2 bases from V and 6 from J, leaving 17 bases between them. The CDR3 region has the DNA TGCAGTGCTAGAATTTGGGGCTCACTACCCGAGCAGTACTTC. Protein product: CSARIWGSLPEQYF.

This clonotype appeared a few times. The CDR3 spells CASRSRDMVQETQYF. For the CDR3, the DNA is TGTGCCAGCAGGTCCCGGGACATGGTCCAAGAGACCCAGTACTTC. This sequence joins TRBV7-9 and TRBJ2-5; TRBD1 is a possible D gene (6 bases). Germline assignment: CDR1 SEHNR and CDR2 FQNEAQ (reference sequence). Deletions cut 6 bases from V and 1 base from J, with 15 bases between. The CDR3 consists of 15 residues.

The V call is TRBV4-2, the J call TRBJ2-1, with D maybe TRBD2 (5 bases). This CDR3 has 13 residues. The V gene lost 0 bases and the J gene lost 7 bases, with 7 bases spanning the gap. CDR1 is LGHNA, CDR2 YNFKEQ, per germline. CDR3 residues: CASSQDSANEQFF. The CDR3 region has the DNA TGTGCCAGCAGCCAAGATAGCGCGAATGAGCAGTTCTTC.

This clonotype was found a few times. The chain is built from TRBV4-1 and TRBJ1-1; TRBD1 might be the D (6 bases). Germline CDR1 MGHRA, CDR2 YSYEKL. Trimming took off 4 bases at V and 1 base at J, with 16 bases between the two ends. CDR3 length: 16 amino acids. CDR3 DNA sequence: TGCGCCAGCAGCCCCCGGGGGGCGGAGGCGAACACTGAAGCTTTCTTT. Translation: CASSPRGAEANTEAFF.